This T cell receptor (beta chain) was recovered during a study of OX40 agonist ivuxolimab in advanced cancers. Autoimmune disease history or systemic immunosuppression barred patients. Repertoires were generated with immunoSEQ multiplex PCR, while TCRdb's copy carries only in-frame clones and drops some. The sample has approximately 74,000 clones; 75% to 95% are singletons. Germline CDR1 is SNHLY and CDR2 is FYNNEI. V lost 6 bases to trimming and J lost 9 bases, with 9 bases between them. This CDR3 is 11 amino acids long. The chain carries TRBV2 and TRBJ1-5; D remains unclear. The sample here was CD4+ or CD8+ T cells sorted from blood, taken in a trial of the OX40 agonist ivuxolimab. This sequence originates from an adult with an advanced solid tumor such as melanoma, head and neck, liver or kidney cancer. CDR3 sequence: CASSLSGPQHF. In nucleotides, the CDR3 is TGTGCCAGCAGCCTATCAGGGCCCCAGCATTTT.